This T cell receptor beta chain derives from a study of beta chain features in type 1 diabetes. The CDR3 extends over 15 amino acids. Germline lookup yields CDR1 MNHEY and CDR2 SVGAGI. The V gene lost 8 bases and the J gene lost 1 base, with 15 bases spanning the gap. Every isolated RNA sample was fully reverse transcribed, so sequencing captured expressed TCRB transcripts. The method was immunoSEQ multiplex PCR; TCRdb's version includes in-frame clones alone and lacks a portion of them. In the table there are 150,000 to 200,000 clones, over 7.5% of which are singletons. Study-wide points: For type 1 diabetes patients, VDJ junctions showed fewer insertions and more deletions.

As concerns this clone: Antigen unknown.

Input material: central memory CD4+ T cells from blood. The chain couples TRBV6-5 to TRBJ1-5; tentative D call: TRBD1 (6 bases). This TCR derives from a young woman in good health. CDR3: CASSLQGTSNQPQHF. For the CDR3, the DNA is TGTGCCAGCTCCTTACAGGGTACCAGCAATCAGCCCCAGCATTTT.